These T cell receptor beta chains were read from a single sample in a study of human T cells and chemical hapten exposure. TCRdb recomputed calls from the RACE reads with MiXCR, one row per CDR3 protein. The profile shows 45,000 to 60,000 distinct CDR3 sequences, about 9.2% of them singletons. This specimen consisted of whole blood, obtained in connection with sensitization to the hapten diphenylcyclopropenone (DPC). These receptors were obtained from a middle-aged woman with alopecia areata. Some clones in this sample may be carry-over from other donors' samples. Each CDR3 is given with its conserved first and last residue. D genes are given only for firm matches. For some rows the clone size is stated as once, few or many, or as a class when expanded; others skip it.

CDR3nt: TGTGCCAGCAGACTCGGACTATTGGGCGATACGCAGTATTTT
CDR3aa: CASRLGLLGDTQYF
d_gene: NA
j_gene: TRBJ2-3
abundance: NA
v_gene: TRBV2

CDR3nt: TGTGCCAGCAGCATCCGGGACAGGGGGTCCGACTACGAGCAGTACTTC
CDR3aa: CASSIRDRGSDYEQYF
d_gene: TRBD1
j_gene: TRBJ2-7
abundance: many
v_gene: TRBV7-2

CDR3nt: TGTGCCATCAGTCGTAGCGGGGGCTACAATGAGCAGTTCTTC
CDR3aa: CAISRSGGYNEQFF
d_gene: TRBD2
j_gene: TRBJ2-1
abundance: NA
v_gene: TRBV10-3

CDR3nt: TGTGCCAGCAGCCACAGGCCCAAGGACAGCGTCTATAATTCACCCCTCCACTTT
CDR3aa: CASSHRPKDSVYNSPLHF
d_gene: NA
j_gene: TRBJ1-6
abundance: many
v_gene: TRBV14

CDR3nt: TGTGCCAGCAGAGCCGACAGCGCGAACACCGGGGAGCTGTTTTTT
CDR3aa: CASRADSANTGELFF
d_gene: NA
j_gene: TRBJ2-2
abundance: many
v_gene: TRBV7-6

CDR3nt: TGTGCCAGCAGTTTATACAGGGGGTCAGGGTACAATGAGCAGTTCTTC
CDR3aa: CASSLYRGSGYNEQFF
d_gene: TRBD1
j_gene: TRBJ2-1
abundance: many
v_gene: TRBV27

CDR3nt: TGCAGCGTTGACAGGGGATTCACTGAAGCTTTCTTT
CDR3aa: CSVDRGFTEAFF
d_gene: NA
j_gene: TRBJ1-1
abundance: NA
v_gene: TRBV29-1

CDR3nt: TGTGCCAGCAGTTCGGGACAGGGGGCAACTAATGAAAAACTGTTTTTT
CDR3aa: CASSSGQGATNEKLFF
d_gene: TRBD1
j_gene: TRBJ1-4
abundance: many
v_gene: TRBV12-3/TRBV12-4

CDR3nt: TGTGCCAGCAGTCCCCACCGGGACAGGGGTCTAAAGTTCTTC
CDR3aa: CASSPHRDRGLKFF
d_gene: TRBD1
j_gene: TRBJ2-1
abundance: few
v_gene: TRBV27

CDR3nt: TGCGCCAGCAGCTTGAATTCGGGACACGAGCAGTACTTC
CDR3aa: CASSLNSGHEQYF
d_gene: NA
j_gene: TRBJ2-7
abundance: NA
v_gene: TRBV5-1

CDR3nt: TGTGCCAGCAGCTCCGGGACAGGGGGTCTTTTTTCCTATGGCTACACCTTC
CDR3aa: CASSSGTGGLFSYGYTF
d_gene: TRBD1
j_gene: TRBJ1-2
abundance: NA
v_gene: TRBV11-2

CDR3nt: TGTGCCAGCAGTAGGCAAAAGGGGGCCAATCAGCCCCAGCATTTT
CDR3aa: CASSRQKGANQPQHF
d_gene: TRBD1
j_gene: TRBJ1-5
abundance: many
v_gene: TRBV6-5

CDR3nt: TGTGCCAGCAGCACGGGGGGTGCCAAAAACATTCAGTACTTC
CDR3aa: CASSTGGAKNIQYF
d_gene: TRBD2
j_gene: TRBJ2-4
abundance: many
v_gene: TRBV7-8

CDR3nt: TGTGCCAGCAGGGAGTACCTCTCTAGCGGGGGGAGCACAGATACGCAGTATTTT
CDR3aa: CASREYLSSGGSTDTQYF
d_gene: TRBD2
j_gene: TRBJ2-3
abundance: many
v_gene: TRBV2

CDR3nt: TGCAGTGCTAACCGTCTGAGGGACCAGCCCCAGCATTTT
CDR3aa: CSANRLRDQPQHF
d_gene: NA
j_gene: TRBJ1-5
abundance: NA
v_gene: TRBV20-1

CDR3nt: TGCAGCGTTGGACGGACGCACTCCTACAATGAGCAGTTCTTC
CDR3aa: CSVGRTHSYNEQFF
d_gene: NA
j_gene: TRBJ2-1
abundance: many
v_gene: TRBV29-1